These 20 T cell receptor beta chains were sequenced from one sample in a study of T cell responses to AZD1222 COVID-19 vaccine. Sequencing was performed with immunoSEQ multiplex PCR; in TCRdb, only in-frame clones are kept and a portion is missing. The table has 150,000 to 200,000 clones, about 90% seen once; the top ten hold around 1%. The sample here was peripheral blood, taken 28 days after the second AZD1222 dose. These receptor sequences come from an adult who received the AZD1222 COVID-19 vaccine.

DNA of the CDR3: TGTGCCAGCAGTGATCAGGGGATGTATGGCTACACCTTC. This translates into CASSDQGMYGYTF. The chain recombines TRBV2 with TRBJ1-2; a weak D match, TRBD1 (6 bases). V dropped 3 bases and J dropped 5 bases, with 10 bases sitting between them. The CDR3 totals 13 residues. Germline CDR1 and CDR2: SNHLY and FYNNEI.

V is TRBV19 and J is TRBJ1-2; possibly TRBD1 for D (5 bases). From germline, CDR1 is LNHDA and CDR2 SQIVND (reference sequence). Deletions cut 6 bases from V and 5 bases from J, with 13 bases between. The CDR3 runs to 13 residues. The CDR3 is CASSGDGRYGYTF. The CDR3 nucleotides read TGTGCCAGTAGCGGGGACGGACGGTATGGCTACACCTTC.

J is TRBJ1-1 and V is TRBV4-1, with TRBD1 matching 10 bases. The CDR3 runs to 13 residues. The germline V gene has CDR1 MGHRA and CDR2 YSYEKL. V was clipped by 3 bases and J by 7 bases; unmatched bases: 2. The CDR3 DNA sequence: TGCGCCAGCAGCCACGGACAGGGGGATGAAGCTTTCTTT. Translated: CASSHGQGDEAFF.

This chain joins TRBV5-8 and TRBJ2-7, with no clear D. V was cut by 0 bases and J by 4 bases, with 8 bases left in between. The CDR3 covers 13 residues. The germline gives CDR1 SGHTS, CDR2 YDEGEE. The CDR3 region is CASSLVVGYEQYF. DNA of the CDR3: TGTGCCAGCAGCTTGGTGGTCGGGTACGAGCAGTACTTC.

Of note for this clone: Additional DNA sequences in this sample encode the identical CDR3. The chain combines TRBV5-6 with TRBJ1-2, with D unclear. The CDR3 totals 11 residues. Germline loops: CDR1 SGHDT, CDR2 YYEEEE. The germline V and J ends were trimmed by 4 bases and 5 bases, with 6 bases remaining between them. The CDR3, as DNA: TGTGCCAGCAGCAGGGATTATGGCTACACCTTC. Protein product: CASSRDYGYTF.

The rearrangement uses TRBV5-1 and TRBJ2-2, with D unclear. V lost 4 bases and J lost 5, with 15 bases in between. Germline CDR1 is SGHRS and CDR2 is YFSETQ. The CDR3 has 15 amino acids. The CDR3 coding sequence is TGCGCCAGCAGCCCCCCCCTCGTGGAGACCGGGGAGCTGTTTTTT. Protein sequence: CASSPPLVETGELFF.

The gene calls are TRBV18 and TRBJ1-6, with D maybe TRBD1 (6 bases). Trimming pared 6 bases from V and 4 bases from J, leaving 16 bases between. The V gene's germline CDR1 is KGHSH and CDR2 LQKENI. This CDR3 comprises 16 residues. DNA of the CDR3: TGTGCCAGCTCGCTCGAAGGGGGTAAATATAATTCACCCCTCCACTTT. It codes for CASSLEGGKYNSPLHF.

V and J are TRBV2 and TRBJ1-5; no clear D. Between the trimmed V and J ends, which lost 8 bases and 0 bases, there was a span of 8 bases. CDR1 and CDR2 (germline): SNHLY, FYNNEI. The CDR3 is made up of 13 amino acids. CDR3 nucleotides: TGTGCCAGCGCGAGGGATAGCAATCAGCCCCAGCATTTT. Translated: CASARDSNQPQHF. Based on the CDR3 plus reference TRBV2 and TRBJ1-5, the full variable domain is EPEVTQTPSHQVTQMGQEVILRCVPISNHLYFYWYRQILGQKVEFLVSFYNNEISEKSEIFDDQFSVERPDGSNFTLKIRSTKLEDSAMYFCASARDSNQPQHFGDGTRLSIL.

This chain joins TRBV6-6 and TRBJ2-1; TRBD2 is a possible D gene (7 bases). Trimming removed 7 bases from V and 6 bases from J, with 16 bases in between. The CDR3 is 14 amino acids. The germline CDR1 and CDR2 sequences are MNHNY and SVGAGI (reference sequence). CDR3 sequence reads: CASKGEGLSNEQFF. The CDR3 region has the DNA TGTGCCAGCAAGGGGGAGGGGTTAAGCAATGAGCAGTTCTTC.

V and J are TRBV7-8 and TRBJ2-7, with 7 bases fitting TRBD1. There are 16 residues in the CDR3. With 5 bases clipped from V and 0 bases from J, the junction kept 10 bases outside the gene matches. Germline CDR1 is SGHVS and CDR2 is FQNEAQ. Here the CDR3 DNA reads TGTGCCAGCAGCCCAGGGGGAAGGGCCAGCTCCTACGAGCAGTACTTC. Translation: CASSPGGRASSYEQYF.

The chain employs TRBV9 and TRBJ1-3, with D perhaps matching TRBD1 (6 bases). V shed 4 bases and J shed 0 bases, with 17 bases lying between them. This CDR3 comprises 17 residues. Germline CDR1 SGDLS, CDR2 YYNGEE. CDR3 sequence: CASSPMDSYSSGNTIYF. DNA of the CDR3: TGTGCCAGCAGCCCAATGGACAGTTATTCCTCTGGAAACACCATATATTTT.

V and J are TRBV6-6 and TRBJ1-4, with unresolved D. V was cut by 2 bases and J by 6 bases, with 13 bases left in between. Germline CDR1 reads MNHNY; CDR2 reads SVGAGI (reference sequence). This CDR3 region has 15 residues. This chain's CDR3 is CASSYALTTDEKLFF. In DNA, the CDR3 is TGTGCCAGCAGTTACGCCCTAACAACGGATGAAAAACTGTTTTTT.

The gene calls are TRBV3-1 (or the pseudogene TRBV3-2) and TRBJ1-5; the match to TRBD1 covers 7 bases. Per germline, CDR1 LGHDT and CDR2 YNNKEL (reference sequence). The CDR3 contains 16 residues. With V trimmed by 1 base and J by 4 bases, 7 bases remained unmatched. The DNA for the CDR3 is TGTGCCAGCAGCCAAGGGGTGGGACAGATAAATCAGCCCCAGCATTTT. Translating gives CASSQGVGQINQPQHF.

The chain carries TRBV2 and TRBJ1-3, with 7 bases matching TRBD1. Germline V gene sequence: CDR1 SNHLY, CDR2 FYNNEI. Losses at the gene ends were 5 bases for V and 0 bases for J; bases not matched to a gene: 7. This CDR3 has 16 residues. CDR3 protein: CASSPTGADSGNTIYF. The DNA for the CDR3 is TGTGCCAGCAGTCCAACAGGGGCGGACTCTGGAAACACCATATATTTT.

The chain employs TRBV4-1 and TRBJ2-1; the match to TRBD1 covers 7 bases. Trimming removed 0 bases from V and 5 bases from J; junction bases left unmatched: 10. There are 17 residues in the CDR3. CDR1 MGHRA and CDR2 YSYEKL come from the germline V gene. DNA for the CDR3: TGCGCCAGCAGCCAAGATGTCCACGCAGGGACAGACAATGAGCAGTTCTTC. Its protein is CASSQDVHAGTDNEQFF.

The chain employs TRBV7-9 and TRBJ2-1; 7 bases fit TRBD2. The ends lost 3 bases at V and 4 bases at J; junction bases unmatched: 6. The germline V gene has CDR1 SEHNR and CDR2 FQNEAQ (reference sequence). This CDR3 contains 15 residues. The CDR3 sequence is CASSLASGPYNEQFF. CDR3 coding DNA: TGTGCCAGCAGCTTGGCTAGCGGTCCTTACAATGAGCAGTTCTTC. The entire variable domain, with the rest obtained from reference TRBV7-9 and TRBJ2-1, is as follows: DTGVSQNPRHKITKRGQNVTFRCDPISEHNRLYWYRQTLGQGPEFLTYFQNEAQLEKSRLLSDRFSAERPKGSFSTLEIQRTEQGDSAMYLCASSLASGPYNEQFFGPGTRLTVL.

This clone was counted a few times. The chain carries TRBV5-1 and TRBJ1-1; no clear D gene. V was cut by 4 bases and J by 2 bases, with 9 bases left in between. CDR3 length equals 13 residues. CDR1 and CDR2 from the germline V gene are SGHRS and YFSETQ. CDR3: CASSEDDNTEAFF. The CDR3 coding sequence is TGCGCCAGCAGCGAAGACGACAACACTGAAGCTTTCTTT.

The rearrangement links TRBV5-6 to TRBJ2-3, with a tentative D call TRBD1 (6 bases). V was trimmed by 0 bases and J by 3 bases, leaving 11 bases between them. This CDR3 region has 15 residues. Looked up from germline, CDR1 is SGHDT and CDR2 is YYEEEE. The CDR3 nucleotides read TGTGCCAGCAGCTTGGAGGGACATAGAACAGATACGCAGTATTTT. Its translation is CASSLEGHRTDTQYF. Filled out from reference TRBV5-6 and TRBJ2-3, the complete variable domain reads DAGVTQSPTHLIKTRGQQVTLRCSPKSGHDTVSWYQQALGQGPQFIFQYYEEEERQRGNFPDRFSGHQFPNYSSELNVNALLLGDSALYLCASSLEGHRTDTQYFGPGTRLTVL.

The V call is TRBV5-4, the J call TRBJ1-1; 11 bases align to TRBD1. Germline loops: CDR1 SGHNT, CDR2 YYREEE (reference sequence). CDR3 length: 15 residues. V shed 0 bases and J 8 bases; nucleotides not matched to a gene: 6. CDR3 nucleotides: TGTGCCAGCAGCTTGGTCCCGGGACAGGGGGTGGAAGCTTTCTTT. Translation: CASSLVPGQGVEAFF. Complete variable domain (other parts from reference TRBV5-4 and TRBJ1-1): ETGVTQSPTHLIKTRGQQVTLRCSSQSGHNTVSWYQQALGQGPQFIFQYYREEENGRGNFPPRFSGLQFPNYSSELNVNALELDDSALYLCASSLVPGQGVEAFFGQGTRLTVV.

The chain carries TRBV6-5 and TRBJ1-2, with D possibly being TRBD1 (5 bases). The germline V gene has CDR1 MNHEY and CDR2 SVGAGI. The V end was cut by 6 bases, the J end by 6 bases, with 17 bases between. CDR3 length equals 14 residues. The CDR3 reads CASRKLVGVDGYTF. The CDR3, as DNA: TGTGCCAGCAGGAAGTTAGTGGGGGTGGATGGCTACACCTTC.